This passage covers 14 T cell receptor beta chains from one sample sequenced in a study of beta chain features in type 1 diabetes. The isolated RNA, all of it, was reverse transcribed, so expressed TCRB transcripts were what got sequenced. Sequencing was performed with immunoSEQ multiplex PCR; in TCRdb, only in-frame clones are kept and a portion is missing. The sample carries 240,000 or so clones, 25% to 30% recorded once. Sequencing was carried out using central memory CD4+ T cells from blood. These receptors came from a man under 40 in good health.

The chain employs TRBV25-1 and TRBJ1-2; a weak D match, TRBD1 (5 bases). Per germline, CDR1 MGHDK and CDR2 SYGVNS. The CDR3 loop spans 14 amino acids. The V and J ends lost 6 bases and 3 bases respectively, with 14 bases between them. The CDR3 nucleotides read TGTGCCAGCAGCCGGGGACTGTCGTACTATGGCTACACCTTC. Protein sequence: CASSRGLSYYGYTF.

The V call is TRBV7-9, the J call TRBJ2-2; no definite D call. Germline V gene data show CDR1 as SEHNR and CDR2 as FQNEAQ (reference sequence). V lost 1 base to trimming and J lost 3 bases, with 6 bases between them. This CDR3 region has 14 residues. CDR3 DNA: TGTGCCAGCAGCTTAGGCAGCTACACCGGGGAGCTGTTTTTT. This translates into CASSLGSYTGELFF.

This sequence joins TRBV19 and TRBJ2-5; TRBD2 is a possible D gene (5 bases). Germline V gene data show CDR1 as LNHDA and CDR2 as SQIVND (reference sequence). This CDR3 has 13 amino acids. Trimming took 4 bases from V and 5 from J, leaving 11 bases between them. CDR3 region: CASSTTSAETQYF. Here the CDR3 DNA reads TGTGCCAGTAGTACCACTAGTGCCGAGACCCAGTACTTC.

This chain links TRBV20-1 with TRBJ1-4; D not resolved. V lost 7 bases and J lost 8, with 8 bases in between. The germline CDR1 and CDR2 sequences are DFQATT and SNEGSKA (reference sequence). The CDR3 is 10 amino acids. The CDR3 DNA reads TGCAGTGTCGTGCGGGAAAAACTGTTTTTT. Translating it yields CSVVREKLFF.

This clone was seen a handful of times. The CDR3, as DNA: TGTGCCAGTCGTCCGGGACAGGGATACAATGAGCAGTTCTTC. Protein sequence: CASRPGQGYNEQFF. The chain is built from TRBV19 and TRBJ2-1, with 9 bases matching TRBD1. Germline V gene data show CDR1 as LNHDA and CDR2 as SQIVND (reference sequence). V was clipped by 8 bases and J by 4 bases; unmatched bases: 6. CDR3 length equals 14 residues.

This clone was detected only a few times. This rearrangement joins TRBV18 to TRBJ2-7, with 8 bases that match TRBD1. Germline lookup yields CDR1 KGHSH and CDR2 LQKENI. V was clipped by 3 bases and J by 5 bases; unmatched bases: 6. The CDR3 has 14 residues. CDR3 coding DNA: TGTGCCAGCTCACCGCGACAGGGGTCCGACGAGCAGTACTTC. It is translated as CASSPRQGSDEQYF.

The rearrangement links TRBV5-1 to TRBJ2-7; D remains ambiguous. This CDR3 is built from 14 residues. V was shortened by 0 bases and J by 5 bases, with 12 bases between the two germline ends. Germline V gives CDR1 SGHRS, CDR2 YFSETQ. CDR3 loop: CASSLATADDEQYF. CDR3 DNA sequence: TGCGCCAGCAGCTTGGCGACGGCGGACGACGAGCAGTACTTC.

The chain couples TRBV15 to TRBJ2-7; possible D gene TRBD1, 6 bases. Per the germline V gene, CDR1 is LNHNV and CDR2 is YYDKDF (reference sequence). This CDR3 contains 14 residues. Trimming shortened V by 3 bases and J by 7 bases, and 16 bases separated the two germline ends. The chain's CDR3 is CATSSAGALGEQYF. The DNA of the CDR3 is TGTGCCACCAGCAGCGCAGGGGCTCTGGGAGAGCAGTACTTC.

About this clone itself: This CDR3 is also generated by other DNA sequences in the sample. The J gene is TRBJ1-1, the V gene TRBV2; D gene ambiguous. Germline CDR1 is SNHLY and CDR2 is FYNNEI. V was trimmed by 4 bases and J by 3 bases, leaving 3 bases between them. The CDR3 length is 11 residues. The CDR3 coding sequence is TGTGCCAGCAGTGTCGACACTGAAGCTTTCTTT. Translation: CASSVDTEAFF.

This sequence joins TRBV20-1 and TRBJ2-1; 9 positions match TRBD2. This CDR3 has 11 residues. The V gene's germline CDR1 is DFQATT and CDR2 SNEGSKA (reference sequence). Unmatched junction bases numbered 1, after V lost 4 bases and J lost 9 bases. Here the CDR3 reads CSAKLAGEQFF. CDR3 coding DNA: TGCAGTGCTAAACTAGCGGGTGAGCAGTTCTTC.

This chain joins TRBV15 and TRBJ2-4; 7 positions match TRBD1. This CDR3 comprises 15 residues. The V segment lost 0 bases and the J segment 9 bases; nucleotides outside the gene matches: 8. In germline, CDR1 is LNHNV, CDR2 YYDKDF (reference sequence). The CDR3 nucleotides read TGTGCCACCAGCAGAGATACGGGACAGTCGAGCATTCAGTACTTC. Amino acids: CATSRDTGQSSIQYF.

CDR3 region: CASGNTRLAGGHTDTQYF. CDR3 in DNA: TGTGCTAGTGGCAACACTAGACTAGCGGGGGGACACACAGATACGCAGTATTTT. V is TRBV12-5 and J is TRBJ2-3; 13 bases align to TRBD2. Germline CDR1 and CDR2: LGHNT and FRNRAP. After removal of 6 bases from V and 2 bases from J, the junction contained 11 bases not matched to a gene. The CDR3 consists of 18 residues.

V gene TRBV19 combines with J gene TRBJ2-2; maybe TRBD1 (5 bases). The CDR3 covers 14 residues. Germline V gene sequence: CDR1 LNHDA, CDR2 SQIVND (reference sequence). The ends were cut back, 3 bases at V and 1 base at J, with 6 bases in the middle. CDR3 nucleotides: TGTGCCAGTAGTATGCAGGGGAACACCGGGGAGCTGTTTTTT. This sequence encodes CASSMQGNTGELFF. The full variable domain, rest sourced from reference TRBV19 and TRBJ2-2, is DGGITQSPKYLFRKEGQNVTLSCEQNLNHDAMYWYRQDPGQGLRLIYYSQIVNDFQKGDIAEGYSVSREKKESFPLTVTSAQKNPTAFYLCASSMQGNTGELFFGEGSRLTVL.

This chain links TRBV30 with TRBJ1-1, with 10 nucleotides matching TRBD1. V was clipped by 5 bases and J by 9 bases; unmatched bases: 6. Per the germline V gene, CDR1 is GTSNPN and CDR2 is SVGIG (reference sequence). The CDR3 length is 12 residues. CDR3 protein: CAWYRTGGKAFF. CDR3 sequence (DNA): TGTGCCTGGTACCGGACAGGGGGAAAAGCTTTCTTT.